This T cell receptor beta chain originates from a study of T cell responses to AZD1222 COVID-19 vaccine. The study, taken as a whole, reports: Regions 160-218 and 743-854 dominated among vaccine-associated CD4 TCRs spanning spike. Nearly half of the spike-specific TCRs reportedly recognize variant regions that carry no mutations. A rise in Spike-specific TCR breadth and depth followed two AZD1222 doses.

This CDR3 is 17 amino acids long. The V end lost 3 bases, the J end lost 4 bases, and 21 bases lay between the germline ends. Germline loops: CDR1 LGHDT, CDR2 YNNKEL (reference sequence). The assay was immunoSEQ multiplex PCR, and TCRdb's table has in-frame clones only and misses some. The sample has some 150,000 clones; approximately 90% are singletons. With respect to this clone: Its antigen remains unidentified.

The sequence was obtained from an adult in good health. The material sequenced was peripheral blood, taken on day 0 of MenACWY control vaccination. J is TRBJ1-2 and V is TRBV3-1 (or the pseudogene TRBV3-2), with a possible D match to TRBD1 (6 bases). The CDR3 nucleotides are TGTGCCAGCAGCCACGGGGCAGGGGACCTACGAGGCTATGGCTACACCTTC. This gives the protein CASSHGAGDLRGYGYTF.